This T cell receptor beta chain came from a study of T cell changes during pregnancy in multiple sclerosis (dated by TCRdb to about 2019). About the investigation overall: Changes in the T cell repertoire over the course of pregnancy were examined in this study in women with multiple sclerosis.

As to this clone: It lacks a known antigen. No much larger clone exists at a distance of one base, and base qualities are not known.

Spanning cysteine to phenylalanine, the CDR3 consists of 17 amino acids. The sequence is cut down to CDR3 DNA, 51 bases in frame from base 1. After removal of 4 bases from V and 0 bases from J, the junction retains 9 bases not matched to a gene. The germline V gene provides CDR1 SGHDN and CDR2 FVKESK. Receptor libraries were prepared by the immunoSEQ multiplex PCR assay. This is the immuneACCESS table as TCRdb keeps it, with only in-frame sequences that have V and J called. A part of the clones is gone; compared with another copy, unresolved V genes explain less than half, and the rest is unexplained. This sample gives around 70,000 clones in total; more than 75% of them show up just once. The ten largest clones capture roughly 1.5% of the sample.

This TCR was recovered from a female donor with multiple sclerosis, enrolled in a pregnancy study. The V and J segments used are TRBV14 and TRBJ1-2, with 9 junctional bases fitting TRBD1. The sequences come from peripheral blood, collected in the third trimester of pregnancy. The CDR3 is CASSPPDRGIANYGYTF. The DNA sequence reads TGTGCCAGCAGCCCCCCGGACAGGGGTATAGCTAACTATGGCTACACCTTC.